This TCR beta chain was found in a study of T-cell reconstitution after alpha-beta-depleted transplantation in children. Whole-study results and caveats: Surviving recipient T cells and thymic progenitors accounted for the high day-60 TCRbeta diversity observed in some patients. The main origin of T-cell counts and diversity one year after transplant was newly produced T cells.

Preparation of the TCRbeta library involved a method that used unique molecular identifiers. TCRdb itself ran the PCR reads through MiXCR, one entry per CDR3 protein. This table holds hundreds of thousands of distinct CDR3 sequences, 10% to 15% found once. On this clonotype: Its antigen is as yet unknown.

CDR3 length equals 14 residues. J lost 6 bases, V lost 4 bases, and 4 bases had no gene match. The source is a male patient aged 10-17 years who had a stem cell transplant for acute myeloid leukemia, so the T cells may come from the graft donor. The sample consisted of PBMCs, mostly from graft donor cells, taken 360 days after TCRalphabeta/CD19-depleted stem cell transplant. The chain recombines TRBV12-3 or TRBV12-4 with TRBJ2-7, with 12 positions matching TRBD2. CDR3 region: CASSSSGRGGEQYF. CDR3 DNA: TGTGCCAGCAGTTCTAGCGGGAGGGGCGGCGAGCAGTACTTC.